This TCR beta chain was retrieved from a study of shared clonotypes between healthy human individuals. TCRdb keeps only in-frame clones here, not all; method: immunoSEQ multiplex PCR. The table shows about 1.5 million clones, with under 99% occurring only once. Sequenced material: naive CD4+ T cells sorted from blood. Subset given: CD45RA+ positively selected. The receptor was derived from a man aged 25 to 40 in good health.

CDR3 nucleotides: TGTGCCATCCCAAAGCACACAGATACGCAGTATTTT. This gives the protein CAIPKHTDTQYF. The chain couples TRBV13 to TRBJ2-3; D remains ambiguous. The CDR3 spans 12 residues. V lost 10 bases, J lost 2 bases, and 10 bases lay in between. Looked up from germline, CDR1 is PRHDT and CDR2 is FYEKMQ (reference sequence).